Listed here are 11 T cell receptor beta chains from one sample, sequenced in a study of immune evolution from preneoplasia to lung adenocarcinoma. Profiled with immunoSEQ multiplex PCR; TCRdb holds only in-frame clones, not every one. The table has 37,000 or so clones, about 74% seen once. The sequenced material came from FFPE invasive lung adenocarcinoma tissue. Source of these receptors: a person in their 60s with lung adenocarcinoma.

This clone was seen a handful of times. At one of its ends the junction is not consistent with the germline gene, which may arise from a read error. The identical CDR3 is also encoded by other nucleotide sequences in the sample. The chain combines TRBV18 with TRBJ2-3, with D uncertain. The CDR3 length is 13 residues. Germline V lookup: CDR1 KGHSH, CDR2 LQKENI. The CDR3 loop reads CASSPPGADTQYF. The CDR3 region has the DNA TGTGCCAGCTCTCCACCAGGTGCAGATACGCAGTATTTT.

CDR3 protein: CASSSRALGNTIYF. The CDR3 nucleotides read TGTGCCAGCAGTTCCCGGGCCCTAGGAAACACCATATATTTT. The chain uses TRBV27 and TRBJ1-3; D uncertain. Germline V CDR1 and CDR2: MNHEY, SMNVEV (reference sequence). V was cut by 4 bases and J by 4 bases, with 11 bases left in between. This CDR3 has 14 amino acids.

The chain recombines TRBV6-1 with TRBJ2-1; the match to TRBD1 covers 10 bases. This CDR3 has 19 residues. Germline CDR1 MNHNS, CDR2 SASEGT. V trimming: 0 bases; J trimming: 7 bases; junction bases outside the gene matches: 15. The chain's CDR3 is CASSEALFPDRGKGNEQFF. CDR3 DNA sequence: TGTGCCAGCAGTGAAGCGCTATTCCCGGACAGGGGGAAAGGGAATGAGCAGTTCTTC.

This chain joins TRBV12-5 and TRBJ2-2; 9 positions agree with TRBD2. CDR1 and CDR2 from the germline V gene are LGHNT and FRNRAP. CDR3 size: 16 residues. The V and J ends lost 1 base and 1 base, in that order; junction bases with no gene match: 1. CDR3 protein: CASGLGLAVNTGELFF. CDR3 DNA: TGTGCTAGTGGTTTGGGACTAGCGGTGAACACCGGGGAGCTGTTTTTT. Variable domain in full (rest from reference TRBV12-5 and TRBJ2-2): DARVTQTPRHKVTEMGQEVTMRCQPILGHNTVFWYRQTMMQGLELLAYFRNRAPLDDSGMPKDRFSAEMPDATLATLKIQPSEPRDSAVYFCASGLGLAVNTGELFFGEGSRLTVL.

The chain is built from TRBV5-1 and TRBJ1-2, with D possibly TRBD1 on 6 matching bases. The CDR3 covers 14 residues. V was cut by 3 bases and J by 6 bases, with 15 bases left in between. Germline CDR1 and CDR2: SGHRS and YFSETQ. The CDR3 bases are TGCGCCAGCAGCTCAGGGGTCTTGACCGATGGCTACACCTTC. Translation gives CASSSGVLTDGYTF.

With respect to this clone: One junction end disagrees with the germline gene, perhaps due to a read error. This chain links TRBV7-7 with TRBJ2-1; 7 bases align to TRBD2. Germline V lookup: CDR1 SSHAT, CDR2 FNYEAQ (reference sequence). There are 15 residues in the CDR3. This CDR3 is CASSFGGRGDNEQFF. CDR3 bases: TGTGCTAGCAGCTTCGGCGGGAGAGGAGACAATGAGCAGTTCTTC.

The chain joins TRBV6-6 to TRBJ2-3; the match to TRBD1 covers 8 bases. V dropped 6 bases and J dropped 2; count of bases not matched to a gene: 10. This CDR3 spans 16 amino acids. The germline CDR1 and CDR2 sequences are MNHNY and SVGAGI (reference sequence). The CDR3 protein is CASSPPRDRTTDTQYF. CDR3 nucleotides: TGTGCCAGCAGCCCCCCACGGGACAGGACCACAGATACGCAGTATTTT.

This chain links TRBV11-1 with TRBJ2-1, with 9 bases that match TRBD2. This CDR3 spans 16 amino acids. The germline V gene has CDR1 SGHAT and CDR2 FQDESV (reference sequence). Trimming at V came to 4 bases and at J to 10 bases, leaving 14 bases not matched to a gene. CDR3 sequence reads: CASSSHHSGRKDEQFF. CDR3 nucleotides: TGTGCCAGCAGCTCACACCATAGCGGGAGAAAGGACGAGCAGTTCTTC.

This chain links TRBV6-6 with TRBJ1-5; weak D call: TRBD1 (5 bases). Trimming stripped 6 bases from V and 4 bases from J, with 10 bases between. Looked up from germline, CDR1 is MNHNY and CDR2 is SVGAGI (reference sequence). The CDR3 consists of 13 residues. The CDR3 DNA follows: TGTGCCAGCAGCTGGGCAGGGAATCAGCCCCAGCATTTT. Translation gives CASSWAGNQPQHF.

This rearrangement joins TRBV5-8 to TRBJ1-5; 9 nucleotides align to TRBD1. The CDR3 is 15 residues long. Trimming took 4 bases from V and 9 from J; bases not matched to a gene: 11. CDR1 and CDR2 (germline): SGHTS, YDEGEE. This chain's CDR3 is CASSLTLGTGLPQHF. CDR3 in DNA: TGTGCCAGCAGCCTGACCCTCGGGACAGGGTTGCCCCAGCATTTT.

This clone was detected ten times or more. CDR3 amino acids: CASSPLADVYEQYF. DNA for the CDR3: TGTGCCAGCAGTCCACTAGCGGACGTATACGAGCAGTACTTC. The chain has TRBV6-5 and TRBJ2-7; TRBD2 matches 8 bases. The length of the CDR3 is 14 residues. CDR1 is MNHEY, CDR2 SVGAGI, per germline. V lost 5 bases to trimming and J lost 4 bases; unmatched junction nucleotides: 7.